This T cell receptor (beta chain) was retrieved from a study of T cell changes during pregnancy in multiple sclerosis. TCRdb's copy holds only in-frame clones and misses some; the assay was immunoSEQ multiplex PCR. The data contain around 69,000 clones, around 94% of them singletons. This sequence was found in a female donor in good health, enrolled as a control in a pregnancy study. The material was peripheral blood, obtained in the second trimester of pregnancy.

This chain's CDR3 is CAGPNRDRLKRAYNSPLHF. The CDR3 bases are TGTGCCGGCCCGAACCGGGACAGGCTGAAGCGGGCCTATAATTCACCCCTCCACTTT. The chain uses TRBV27 and TRBJ1-6, with 8 bases fitting TRBD1. CDR3 length: 19 amino acids. CDR1 is MNHEY, CDR2 SMNVEV, per germline (reference sequence). V trimming: 11 bases; J trimming: 2 bases; junction bases outside the gene matches: 20.